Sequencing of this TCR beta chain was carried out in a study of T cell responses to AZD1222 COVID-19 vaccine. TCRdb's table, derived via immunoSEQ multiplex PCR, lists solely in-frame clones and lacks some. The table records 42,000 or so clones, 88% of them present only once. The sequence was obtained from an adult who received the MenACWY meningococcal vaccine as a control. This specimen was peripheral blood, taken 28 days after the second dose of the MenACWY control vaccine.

The CDR3 sequence is CASVPGLASNEQFF. CDR3 DNA sequence: TGTGCCAGCGTGCCGGGACTAGCATCAAATGAGCAGTTCTTC. The chain uses TRBV2 and TRBJ2-1; 9 bases agree with TRBD2. Germline V lookup: CDR1 SNHLY, CDR2 FYNNEI. This CDR3 has 14 amino acids. V shed 8 bases, J shed 7 bases, and the junction held 9 bases outside the gene matches.